This TCR beta chain was found in a study of shared clonotypes between healthy human individuals. Nashville, Tennessee was home to all donors, who were Caucasian adults. The authors sequenced unsorted PBMC DNA on ten immunoSEQ deep assay plates. Data came from immunoSEQ multiplex PCR; TCRdb stores just in-frame clones and leaves some out. Among fewer than 700,000 clones listed, just over 75% were seen once. The TCR originated in a middle-aged woman in good health. Some clones in this sample may be carry-over from other donors' samples. The sequenced sample consisted of PBMCs.

CDR3 sequence reads: CASSFGGGYREQYF. The CDR3 DNA reads as TGTGCCAGCAGTTTTGGGGGAGGGTATCGGGAGCAGTACTTC. The rearrangement uses TRBV28 and TRBJ2-7; 7 bases align to TRBD2. The V segment lost 3 bases and the J segment 7 bases; nucleotides outside the gene matches: 9. Germline CDR1 and CDR2: MDHEN and SYDVKM. This CDR3 contains 14 residues.